Below, 27 T cell receptor beta chains from the same sample are listed, as sequenced in a study of cytomegalovirus exposure and HLA in healthy donors. The PCR ran on 60 Vbeta and 13 Jbeta primers. Produced via immunoSEQ multiplex PCR; TCRdb's table is partial and in-frame only. Among 150,000 to 200,000 clones listed, around 68% were seen once. Input material: PBMCs. These receptors were obtained from a girl aged 10-17 years in good health and CMV-seronegative.

The V call is TRBV29-1, the J call TRBJ2-7; D unresolved. The CDR3 has 13 residues. The V gene lost 3 bases and the J gene lost 0 bases, with 9 bases spanning the gap. Germline loops: CDR1 SQVTM, CDR2 ANQGSEA. CDR3 region: CSVDMAGSYEQYF. The CDR3 nucleotides read TGCAGCGTTGACATGGCAGGCTCCTACGAGCAGTACTTC.

The chain joins TRBV7-3 to TRBJ2-1, with a possible D match to TRBD2 (5 bases). Per the germline V gene, CDR1 is SGHTA and CDR2 is FQGTGA. The CDR3 loop spans 15 amino acids. V lost 2 bases and J 5 bases, leaving 13 bases between the germline ends. This CDR3 is CASSLGSLKNNEQFF. The DNA for the CDR3 is TGTGCCAGCAGCTTAGGGAGTCTGAAGAACAATGAGCAGTTCTTC. The full variable domain, in which reference TRBV7-3 and TRBJ2-1 provide the parts outside the CDR3, is GAGVSQTPSNKVTEKGKYVELRCDPISGHTALYWYRQSLGQGPEFLIYFQGTGAADDSGLPNDRFFAVRPEGSVSTLKIQRTERGDSAVYLCASSLGSLKNNEQFFGPGTRLTVL.

V is TRBV7-9 and J is TRBJ1-2, with D possibly being TRBD1 (6 bases). Trimming cost V 8 bases and J 0 bases, with 13 bases left between them. This CDR3 has 14 residues. Germline V gene data show CDR1 as SEHNR and CDR2 as FQNEAQ (reference sequence). In DNA form, the CDR3 reads TGTGCCAGCGCAAAAAGGGACACTAACTATGGCTACACCTTC. It yields the protein CASAKRDTNYGYTF. Filled out from reference TRBV7-9 and TRBJ1-2, the complete variable domain reads DTGVSQNPRHKITKRGQNVTFRCDPISEHNRLYWYRQTLGQGPEFLTYFQNEAQLEKSRLLSDRFSAERPKGSFSTLEIQRTEQGDSAMYLCASAKRDTNYGYTFGSGTRLTVV.

The rearrangement uses TRBV2 and TRBJ2-7, with TRBD1 matching 12 bases. Germline V gene lookup returns CDR1 SNHLY and CDR2 FYNNEI. V lost 9 bases to trimming and J lost 5 bases; unmatched junction nucleotides: 5. The CDR3 covers 13 residues. CDR3: CASPGQGANEQYF. CDR3 coding DNA: TGTGCCAGTCCGGGACAGGGGGCCAACGAGCAGTACTTC.

The V call is TRBV19, the J call TRBJ2-2; weak D call: TRBD1 (6 bases). This CDR3 has 16 amino acids. Germline V CDR1 and CDR2: LNHDA, SQIVND (reference sequence). V was clipped by 7 bases and J by 6 bases, with 21 bases between them. This CDR3 is CASMYLQGRRAGELFF. CDR3 nucleotide sequence: TGTGCCAGTATGTATCTTCAGGGGCGACGGGCCGGGGAGCTGTTTTTT. The full variable domain, its missing parts supplied by reference TRBV19 and TRBJ2-2, is DGGITQSPKYLFRKEGQNVTLSCEQNLNHDAMYWYRQDPGQGLRLIYYSQIVNDFQKGDIAEGYSVSREKKESFPLTVTSAQKNPTAFYLCASMYLQGRRAGELFFGEGSRLTVL.

The CDR3 DNA reads as TGCGCCAGCACCCCCGGCAGGGGAATCACCTACGAGCAGTACTTC. This sequence encodes CASTPGRGITYEQYF. The gene calls are TRBV5-1 and TRBJ2-7, with D tentatively TRBD1 (6 bases). The CDR3 totals 15 residues. Per the germline V gene, CDR1 is SGHRS and CDR2 is YFSETQ. Trimming removed 6 bases at V and 2 bases at J, with 18 bases between.

The chain joins TRBV6-6 to TRBJ2-5; 7 bases are a match to TRBD1. This CDR3 has 14 residues. Germline V lookup: CDR1 MNHNY, CDR2 SVGAGI (reference sequence). The junction had 13 bases not matched to a gene; V was cut back by 6 bases and J by 9 bases. The CDR3 DNA is TGTGCCAGCAGCTCGGGGACAGAGGGAAGGGCCCAGTACTTC. Encoded protein: CASSSGTEGRAQYF.

The chain is built from TRBV9 and TRBJ1-5; possibly TRBD1 for D (5 bases). Trimming removed 2 bases at V and 11 bases at J, with 14 bases between. Germline CDR1 is SGDLS and CDR2 is YYNGEE. The CDR3 spans 13 residues. The CDR3 nucleotides are TGTGCCAGCAGCGTCGCGTTGGGGGGGGCCCAGCATTTT. This encodes CASSVALGGAQHF.

The chain couples TRBV7-8 to TRBJ1-1; D is perhaps TRBD1 (6 bases). Trimming removed 0 bases at V and 3 bases at J, with 8 bases between. The CDR3 is 14 amino acids. CDR1 and CDR2 from the germline V gene are SGHVS and FQNEAQ. Here the CDR3 reads CASSLASGDTEAFF. CDR3 DNA sequence: TGTGCCAGCAGCTTAGCTTCAGGGGACACTGAAGCTTTCTTT. Looking up the rest from reference TRBV7-8 and TRBJ1-1 gives the full variable domain: GAGVSQSPRYKVAKRGQDVALRCDPISGHVSLFWYQQALGQGPEFLTYFQNEAQLDKSGLPSDRFFAERPEGSVSTLKIQRTQQEDSAVYLCASSLASGDTEAFFGQGTRLTVV.

The V call is TRBV6-5, the J call TRBJ1-5; 11 positions match TRBD1. Germline V CDR1 and CDR2: MNHEY, SVGAGI. The ends lost 6 bases at V and 3 bases at J; junction bases unmatched: 4. This CDR3 is 15 amino acids long. Written as DNA, the CDR3 is TGTGCCAGCAGGGGGACAGGGGGAATCAATCAGCCCCAGCATTTT. Its translation is CASRGTGGINQPQHF.

This sequence joins TRBV10-3 and TRBJ1-2; maybe TRBD1 (6 bases). Germline V lookup: CDR1 ENHRY, CDR2 SYGVKD. V was cut by 8 bases and J by 1 base, with 17 bases left in between. This CDR3 has 15 residues. The CDR3 region is CAIQYPGGYNYGYTF. The CDR3 DNA follows: TGTGCCATCCAATACCCGGGGGGCTATAACTATGGCTACACCTTC.

This chain connects TRBV6-5 to TRBJ2-3; 11 bases match TRBD2. This CDR3 comprises 16 residues. J gave up 3 bases and V 3 bases, and 5 bases lay outside the gene matches. In germline, CDR1 is MNHEY, CDR2 SVGAGI. The CDR3 DNA follows: TGTGCCAGCAGTTATCGACTAGCGGGGTTGACAGATACGCAGTATTTT. Its protein is CASSYRLAGLTDTQYF.

V gene TRBV6-1 combines with J gene TRBJ1-1; TRBD1 matches at 10 bases. The trim removed 7 bases at V and 5 bases at J, leaving 10 bases unmatched. The CDR3 consists of 15 residues. Per germline, CDR1 MNHNS and CDR2 SASEGT. The CDR3 region is CASILTGGEWTEAFF. For the CDR3, the DNA is TGTGCCAGCATCCTGACAGGGGGCGAGTGGACTGAAGCTTTCTTT.

This clone appeared a few times. The chain carries TRBV27 and TRBJ1-1, with 8 bases aligning to TRBD1. Looked up from germline, CDR1 is MNHEY and CDR2 is SMNVEV (reference sequence). The CDR3 consists of 15 residues. Trimming removed 4 bases from V and 2 bases from J; junction bases left unmatched: 6. CDR3 amino acids: CASSSLQGENTEAFF. The CDR3 coding sequence is TGTGCCAGCAGTTCTTTACAGGGGGAAAACACTGAAGCTTTCTTT.

The chain joins TRBV6-5 to TRBJ1-2; D possibly corresponds to TRBD1 (5 bases). CDR1 is MNHEY and CDR2 is SVGAGI in the germline V gene. This CDR3 has 16 residues. V dropped 0 bases and J dropped 4 bases, with 15 bases sitting between them. The CDR3 nucleotides are TGTGCCAGCAGTTACTCGCGGATTAGGGGCCCCTATGGCTACACCTTC. Amino acid sequence: CASSYSRIRGPYGYTF.

The chain recombines TRBV5-1 with TRBJ2-5; D perhaps matches TRBD1 (5 bases). Judging by the DNA end, TRBJ2-7 fits better; the J call may be wrong. From germline, CDR1 is SGHRS and CDR2 YFSETQ. The CDR3 has 14 amino acids. This CDR3 is CASRAGTGPYEQYF. CDR3 sequence (DNA): TGCGCCAGCAGGGCCGGCACAGGTCCCTACGAGCAGTACTTC.

The chain is built from TRBV11-2 and TRBJ1-2; no firm D call. This CDR3 spans 15 amino acids. The germline CDR1 and CDR2 sequences are SGHAT and FQNNGV. Trimming pared 4 bases from V and 6 bases from J, leaving 18 bases between. CDR3 in DNA: TGTGCCAGCAGCTCCCCGCGGGGTTCCGTTCATGGCTACACCTTC. Translated, it gives CASSSPRGSVHGYTF.

This clone was seen just once. The chain links TRBV7-2 to TRBJ2-3; 10 bases agree with TRBD2. Germline V gives CDR1 SGHTA, CDR2 FQGNSA. Trimming removed 5 bases from V and 3 bases from J; junction bases left unmatched: 11. The CDR3 sequence is 17 residues long. CDR3 DNA: TGTGCCAGCAGCCCCTATCTAGCGGGGGATAGAACAGATACGCAGTATTTT. Its translation: CASSPYLAGDRTDTQYF. Full variable domain (remainder filled in from reference TRBV7-2 and TRBJ2-3): GAGVSQSPSNKVTEKGKDVELRCDPISGHTALYWYRQSLGQGLEFLIYFQGNSAPDKSGLPSDRFSAERTGGSVSTLTIQRTQQEDSAVYLCASSPYLAGDRTDTQYFGPGTRLTVL.

The rearrangement uses TRBV19 and TRBJ2-7, with a tentative D call TRBD1 (6 bases). Germline CDR1 LNHDA, CDR2 SQIVND (reference sequence). CDR3 length: 15 residues. The ends were cut back, 4 bases at V and 6 bases at J, with 19 bases in the middle. The CDR3: CASSNQGIAGVEQYF. The DNA for the CDR3 is TGTGCCAGTAGTAATCAGGGGATCGCAGGGGTCGAGCAGTACTTC.

This chain links TRBV18 with TRBJ1-2; D unclear. Germline CDR1 is KGHSH and CDR2 is LQKENI. CDR3 length equals 13 residues. Trimming pared 2 bases from V and 5 bases from J, leaving 9 bases between. CDR3 bases: TGTGCCAGCTCACCAGGGAGTGTTTATGGCTACACCTTC. Amino acid sequence: CASSPGSVYGYTF.

The chain has TRBV9 and TRBJ2-7, with TRBD1 matching 7 bases. CDR1 and CDR2 from the germline V gene are SGDLS and YYNGEE. The junction had 7 bases not matched to a gene; V was cut back by 2 bases and J by 2 bases. The CDR3 is made up of 15 amino acids. Here the CDR3 reads CASSVSRDSTYEQYF. CDR3 bases: TGTGCCAGCAGCGTCTCTCGGGACAGCACCTACGAGCAGTACTTC.

This clone has a handful of counts. The chain employs TRBV5-6 and TRBJ2-7; 10 bases match TRBD1. The CDR3 length is 14 residues. Germline lookup yields CDR1 SGHDT and CDR2 YYEEEE. With V trimmed by 2 bases and J by 2 bases, 1 base remained unmatched. The CDR3 DNA reads as TGTGCCAGCAGCTTCGGGACAGGGGCCTACGAGCAGTACTTC. This encodes CASSFGTGAYEQYF.

This clone appeared once. The rearrangement uses TRBV6-5 and TRBJ1-1, with 7 bases aligning to TRBD1. The CDR3 covers 14 residues. Germline assignment: CDR1 MNHEY and CDR2 SVGAGI. V lost 5 bases to trimming and J lost 5 bases; unmatched junction nucleotides: 8. The CDR3: CASSRQGIRTEAFF. The CDR3 DNA sequence: TGTGCCAGCAGTCGACAGGGTATCCGAACTGAAGCTTTCTTT.

The chain joins TRBV9 to TRBJ1-3; 7 nucleotides agree with TRBD1. Trimming at V came to 1 base and at J to 0 bases, leaving 7 bases not matched to a gene. CDR1 and CDR2 from the germline V gene are SGDLS and YYNGEE. The CDR3 has 17 amino acids. The CDR3 loop reads CASSVLGTVVSGNTIYF. Written as DNA, the CDR3 is TGTGCCAGCAGCGTATTAGGGACAGTAGTCTCTGGAAACACCATATATTTT.

The V call is TRBV13, the J call TRBJ2-2; no clear D. Trimming cost V 2 bases and J 5 bases, with 6 bases left between them. The germline CDR1 and CDR2 sequences are PRHDT and FYEKMQ (reference sequence). The CDR3 is 13 residues long. CDR3 residues: CASSLLSTGELFF. CDR3 nucleotides: TGTGCCAGCAGCTTACTTAGTACCGGGGAGCTGTTTTTT.

In DNA form, the CDR3 reads TGTGCCAGTAGTATGGCCTCCGGGGTAAGCACTGAAGCTTTCTTT. As protein: CASSMASGVSTEAFF. The rearrangement uses TRBV19 and TRBJ1-1; D not certain. Between the trimmed V and J ends, which lost 3 bases and 4 bases, there was a span of 15 bases. The germline CDR1 and CDR2 sequences are LNHDA and SQIVND (reference sequence). The CDR3 has 15 residues.

The chain employs TRBV19 and TRBJ1-2, with TRBD1 matching 11 bases. V lost 5 bases to trimming and J lost 7 bases; unmatched junction nucleotides: 9. The CDR3 loop spans 15 amino acids. The germline V gene encodes CDR1 LNHDA and CDR2 SQIVND (reference sequence). As DNA, the CDR3 is TGTGCCAGTAGTCCTTGGACAGGGGGCTCGGCTGGCTACACCTTC. As protein: CASSPWTGGSAGYTF.